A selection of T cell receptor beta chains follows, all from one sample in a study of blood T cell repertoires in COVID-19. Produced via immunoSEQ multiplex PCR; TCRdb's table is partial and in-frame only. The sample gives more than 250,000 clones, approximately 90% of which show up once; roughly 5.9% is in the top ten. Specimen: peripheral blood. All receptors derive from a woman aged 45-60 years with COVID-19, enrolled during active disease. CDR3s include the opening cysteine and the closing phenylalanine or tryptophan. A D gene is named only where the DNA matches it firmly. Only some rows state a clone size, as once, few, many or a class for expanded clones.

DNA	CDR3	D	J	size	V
TGTGCCAGCAGTGGACAGGGGAGCGGGCAGTACTTC	CASSGQGSGQYF	TRBD1	TRBJ2-7	-	TRBV6-2/TRBV6-3
TGCGCCAGCAGCCAAGGGGCGTGGGGCGGAACCTACAATGAGCAGTTCTTC	CASSQGAWGGTYNEQFF	-	TRBJ2-1	-	TRBV4-3
TGCAGCGTTGAAGAAGGGGACAAGAACACTGAAGCTTTCTTT	CSVEEGDKNTEAFF	-	TRBJ1-1	once	TRBV29-1
TGTGCCTGGAGTGTACAGGCAGGACTAACTGAAGCTTTCTTT	CAWSVQAGLTEAFF	-	TRBJ1-1	-	TRBV30
TGCGCCAGCAGCACGGGACAGGGCCCTAGGGACGAGCAGTACTTC	CASSTGQGPRDEQYF	TRBD1	TRBJ2-7	-	TRBV5-1
TGTGCCAGCAGCGTCCTGAGACACTACACCGGGGAGCTGTTTTTT	CASSVLRHYTGELFF	-	TRBJ2-2	-	TRBV5-6
TGTGCCAGCAGTTTTGAGGGTGGGTACACTGAAGCTTTCTTT	CASSFEGGYTEAFF	-	TRBJ1-1	-	TRBV27
TGTGCCAGTAGTACCCCCCCCGGGAGCATAGAGACCCAGTACTTC	CASSTPPGSIETQYF	-	TRBJ2-5	once	TRBV19
TGTGCCAGCAGCTTAGGGATAGCGGGAGGGCCTCCCGATGAGCAGTTCTTC	CASSLGIAGGPPDEQFF	TRBD2	TRBJ2-1	-	TRBV5-5
TGTGCCAGCAGTCCAACCGGGGGTTCTGGAAACACCATATATTTT	CASSPTGGSGNTIYF	-	TRBJ1-3	-	TRBV27